This T cell receptor beta chain was identified in a study of prognosis after radiotherapy for stage I lung cancer. Study overall: The study included under 15 patients with newly diagnosed primary stage I lung tumors and 4 to 6 with oligometastatic NSCLC after surgical resection of the primary tumor. In this cohort, every patient with non-small cell lung cancer was regarded as medically inoperable.

With 7 bases removed from V and 5 bases from J, the gap between germline ends came to 24 bases. This CDR3 has 17 amino acids. Germline V gene data show CDR1 as SEHNR and CDR2 as FQNEAQ (reference sequence). A single count supports this clonotype. The antigen is not known. Study-wide results and caveats: Once stereotactic body radiation therapy had been given, unique TCR clone counts fell, with a median of approximately 10,000 versus 7,000.

Node-negative disease was confirmed in all patients by CT and PET/CT, with no prior chemotherapy, radiotherapy or other malignancies. The genomic DNA TCR beta CDR3 region underwent two rounds of multiplex PCR. The first PCR round targeted every TRBV and TRBJ gene with specific primers. TCRdb processed the multiplex PCR reads anew with MiXCR; each CDR3 protein has one entry. Of around 20,000 distinct CDR3 sequences in the sample, around 50% were seen once. This receptor was identified in a donor aged 50 or older with non-small cell lung cancer. This material consisted of PBMCs, taken before or after stereotactic body radiation therapy (not recorded which). This chain uses TRBV7-9 with TRBJ2-1; D ambiguous. CDR3 nucleotides: TGTGCCAGCACCCCCAATGGGGTGACCTCCGACCACAATGAGCAGTTCTTC. Translation: CASTPNGVTSDHNEQFF. Drawing the rest from reference TRBV7-9 and TRBJ2-1, the complete variable domain is DTGVSQNPRHKITKRGQNVTFRCDPISEHNRLYWYRQTLGQGPEFLTYFQNEAQLEKSRLLSDRFSAERPKGSFSTLEIQRTEQGDSAMYLCASTPNGVTSDHNEQFFGPGTRLTVL.